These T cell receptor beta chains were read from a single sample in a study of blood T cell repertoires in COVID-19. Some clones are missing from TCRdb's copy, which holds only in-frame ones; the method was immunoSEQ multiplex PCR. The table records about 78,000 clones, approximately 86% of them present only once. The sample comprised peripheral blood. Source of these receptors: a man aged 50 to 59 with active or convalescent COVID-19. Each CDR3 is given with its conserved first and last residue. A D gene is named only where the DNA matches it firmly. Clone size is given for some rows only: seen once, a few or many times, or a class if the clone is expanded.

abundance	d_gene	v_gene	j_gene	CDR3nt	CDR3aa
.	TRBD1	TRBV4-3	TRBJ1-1	TGCGCCAGCAGCCCGGGACAGGGTCGTCTAACTGAAGCTTTCTTT	CASSPGQGRLTEAFF
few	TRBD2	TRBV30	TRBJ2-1	TGTGCCTGGAGTGGGACGACTAGCGGGGGTTACAATGAGCAGTTCTTC	CAWSGTTSGGYNEQFF
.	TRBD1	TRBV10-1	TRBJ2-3	TGCGCCAGCAGCTCGGGACAGCCCACAGATACGCAGTATTTT	CASSSGQPTDTQYF
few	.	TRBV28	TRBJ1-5	TGTGCCAGCACCGCTGAAAACAGGCACACTATTTTT	CASTAENRHTIF
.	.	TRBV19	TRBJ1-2	TGTGCCAGTACGTACACAGGGAGCGAGGGCTACACCTTC	CASTYTGSEGYTF
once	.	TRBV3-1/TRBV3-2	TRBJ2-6	TGTGCCAGCAGCCCACTAGGGGGGGCCAACGTCCTGACTTTC	CASSPLGGANVLTF
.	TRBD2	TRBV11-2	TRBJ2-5	TGTGCCAGCAGCCAGCAACCGGGACTAGCGGGAAAAGAGACCCAGTACTTC	CASSQQPGLAGKETQYF
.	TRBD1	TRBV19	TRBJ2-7	TGTGCCAGTAAGCGGACAGGGAGTCTCGAGCAGTACTTC	CASKRTGSLEQYF
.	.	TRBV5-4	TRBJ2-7	TGTGCCAGCAGCGCGCGCCAGGTAAACCCCTACGAGCAGTACTTC	CASSARQVNPYEQYF
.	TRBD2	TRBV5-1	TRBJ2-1	TGCGCCAGCATGGGTAGCGGGGGCTACAATGAGCAGTTCTTC	CASMGSGGYNEQFF
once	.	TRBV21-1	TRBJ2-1	TGTGCCAGCAGCCCCCAAGGTGAGCGGGGGGGCCATAGGGAGCAGTTCTTC	CASSPQGERGGHREQFF
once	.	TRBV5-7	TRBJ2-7	TGTGCCAGCAGCTCCACCTACGAGCAGTACTTC	CASSSTYEQYF
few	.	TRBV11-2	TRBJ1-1	TGTGCCAGCAGCTTAGCTAGGGGACAAGGCCGCGCTTTCTTT	CASSLARGQGRAFF
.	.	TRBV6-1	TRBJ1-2	TGTGCCAGCAGTGAAGTGACAGACTACTATGGCTACACCTTC	CASSEVTDYYGYTF
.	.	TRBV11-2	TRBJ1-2	TGTGCCAGCAGCGGCCGACAGAACTATGGCTACACCTTC	CASSGRQNYGYTF
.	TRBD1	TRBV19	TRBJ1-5	TGTGCCAGCGACAGGGCCGAAAGCAATCAGCCCCAGCATTTT	CASDRAESNQPQHF
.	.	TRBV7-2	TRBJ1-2	TGTGCCAGCAGCTCCCAGCTCAGGCATGGCTACACCTTC	CASSSQLRHGYTF
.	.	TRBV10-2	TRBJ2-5	TGCGCCAGCTATAGGGGATTCCAAGAGACCCAGTACTTC	CASYRGFQETQYF
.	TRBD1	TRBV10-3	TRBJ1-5	TGTGCCACTCGACAGGGCGAGGGGCAGCCCCAGCATTTT	CATRQGEGQPQHF
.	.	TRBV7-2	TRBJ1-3	TGTGCCAGCAGCTTAGTAGTCACTTCTGGAAACACCATATATTTT	CASSLVVTSGNTIYF
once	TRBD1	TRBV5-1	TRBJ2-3	TGCGCCAGCAGCTTGGAGGCCAGGGGGACCACAGATACGCAGTATTTT	CASSLEARGTTDTQYF
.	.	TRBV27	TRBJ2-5	TGTGCCAGCAGTTTATTCGGCCAAGAGACCCAGTACTTC	CASSLFGQETQYF
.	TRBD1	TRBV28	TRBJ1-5	TGTGCCAGCAGTCCGGGGACAGGGAATCAGCCCCAGCATTTT	CASSPGTGNQPQHF
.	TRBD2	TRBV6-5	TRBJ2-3	TGTGCCAGCAGCCCACCAACTAGCGGGAGCTATACGCAGTATTTT	CASSPPTSGSYTQYF
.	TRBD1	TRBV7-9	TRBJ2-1	TGTGCCAGCAGCTTAGGGCAGGGGGCGGAAAATGAGCAGTTCTTC	CASSLGQGAENEQFF
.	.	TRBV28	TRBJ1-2	TGTGCCAGCAGCCGACAGGTCAACTATGGCTACACCTTC	CASSRQVNYGYTF
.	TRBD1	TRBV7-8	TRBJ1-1	TGTGCCAGCAGCGACACAGGGGGTTCCATGAACACTGAAGCTTTCTTT	CASSDTGGSMNTEAFF
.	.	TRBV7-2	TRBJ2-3	TGTGCCAGCAGCTACGGACTAAGCACAGATACGCAGTATTTT	CASSYGLSTDTQYF
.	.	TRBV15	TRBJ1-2	TGTGCCACCAGCAGAGATCTGTATGGCTACACCTTC	CATSRDLYGYTF
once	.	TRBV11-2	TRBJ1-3	TGTGCCAGCAGCTCCGGCGGGGGGGGTGTTGGAAACACCATATATTTT	CASSSGGGGVGNTIYF
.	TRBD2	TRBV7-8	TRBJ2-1	TGTGCCAGCAGCTTGAACCCAGCGGGGGGGCCGCTGTTCTTC	CASSLNPAGGPLFF
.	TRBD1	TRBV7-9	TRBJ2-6	TGTGCCAGCAGTCAGACAGGGTCAGGGGCCAACGTCCTGACTTTC	CASSQTGSGANVLTF
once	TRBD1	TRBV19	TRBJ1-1	TGTGCCAGTAGCTTTCAGGGGGAGGACACTGAAGCTTTCTTT	CASSFQGEDTEAFF
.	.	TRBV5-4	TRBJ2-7	TGTGCCAGCAGCTTAGACACCTCCTACGAGCAGTACTTC	CASSLDTSYEQYF
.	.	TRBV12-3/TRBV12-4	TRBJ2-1	TGTGCCAGCAGTCCTGGCCGTTTCAATGAGCAGTTCTTC	CASSPGRFNEQFF
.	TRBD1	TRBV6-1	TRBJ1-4	TGTGCCAGCAGTGATGAACAGGGGACTGGAAAACTGTTTTTT	CASSDEQGTGKLFF
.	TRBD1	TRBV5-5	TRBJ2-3	TGTGCCAGCAGCTTGGGGGGTCTTACAGGGGCAGATACGCAGTATTTT	CASSLGGLTGADTQYF